A single sample gave rise to the 32 T cell receptor beta chains below, sequenced in a study of Graves' ophthalmopathy and Graves' hyperthyroidism. The study amplified TCR beta CDR3 regions using RNA transcripts. After a first-round RT-PCR with HTBI primers, a second-round multiplex PCR was run. TCRdb processed the multiplex PCR reads anew with MiXCR; each CDR3 protein has one entry. The sample holds 400,000 to 450,000 distinct CDR3 sequences, 20% to 25% seen once. Sequencing input: peripheral blood. The receptors were sampled from a woman aged 18-29 years with stable Graves' hyperthyroidism.

This clonotype was seen many times. The chain couples TRBV10-1 to TRBJ1-2; D gene unclear. Trimming cost V 9 bases and J 6 bases, with 11 bases left between them. The CDR3 has 11 residues. CDR1 is WNHNN, CDR2 SYGVQD, per germline (reference sequence). The CDR3 nucleotides read TGCGCCAGGGGCCCACGGGATGGCTACACCTTC. Amino acids: CARGPRDGYTF.

This clonotype was observed at least ten times. V is TRBV9 and J is TRBJ1-1; 8 positions agree with TRBD1. The CDR3 has 14 residues. V gave up 4 bases and J gave up 7 bases; unmatched junction bases: 9. Germline V gene lookup returns CDR1 SGDLS and CDR2 YYNGEE. CDR3 bases: TGTGCCAGCAGCCCCCTTACAGGGGGGGATGAAGCTTTCTTT. Residues: CASSPLTGGDEAFF.

The chain carries TRBV2 and TRBJ1-6; perhaps TRBD1 as D (6 bases). Germline loops: CDR1 SNHLY, CDR2 FYNNEI. V lost 8 bases to trimming and J lost 14 bases, with 16 bases between them. This CDR3 is 12 amino acids long. This CDR3 reads CASGGQGTSLHF. The CDR3 nucleotides read TGTGCCAGCGGGGGGCAGGGAACGTCCCTCCACTTT.

The genes are TRBV5-6 and TRBJ1-5; D is unresolved. Germline assignment: CDR1 SGHDT and CDR2 YYEEEE. This CDR3 spans 14 amino acids. V was clipped by 0 bases and J by 7 bases, with 11 bases between them. Here the CDR3 DNA reads TGTGCCAGCAGCTTGGAAGGGCTAGGCCAGCCCCAGCATTTT. It encodes CASSLEGLGQPQHF.

This clonotype was observed a handful of times. This sequence joins TRBV18 and TRBJ2-7, with TRBD2 as a possible D gene (7 bases). The CDR3 consists of 16 residues. V was clipped by 3 bases and J by 2 bases, with 17 bases between them. The germline V gene has CDR1 KGHSH and CDR2 LQKENI. This CDR3 reads CASSPPGAGAAYEQYF. CDR3 DNA sequence: TGTGCCAGCTCACCCCCAGGGGCGGGGGCCGCCTACGAGCAGTACTTC. The whole variable domain, filled in from reference TRBV18 and TRBJ2-7, reads NAGVMQNPRHLVRRRGQEARLRCSPMKGHSHVYWYRQLPEEGLKFMVYLQKENIIDESGMPKERFSAEFPKEGPSILRIQQVVRGDSAAYFCASSPPGAGAAYEQYFGPGTRLTVT.

This clonotype came up many times. The chain has TRBV28 and TRBJ2-7; TRBD2 aligns across 7 bases. Germline trimming cut 5 bases from V and 0 bases from J; bases unmatched to any gene: 7. Germline values: CDR1 MDHEN, CDR2 SYDVKM. The CDR3 sequence is 15 residues long. The CDR3 DNA is TGTGCCAGCAGTGGCTCCAGCGGGAACTCCTACGAGCAGTACTTC. It is translated as CASSGSSGNSYEQYF.

This clonotype was found a few times. The chain recombines TRBV6-1 with TRBJ2-7; 7 nucleotides line up with TRBD1. V lost 8 bases and J lost 2; bases outside the gene matches: 15. Germline assignment: CDR1 MNHNS and CDR2 SASEGT. The CDR3 is 16 amino acids. CDR3 loop: CASVRDRPPGPYEQYF. CDR3 in DNA: TGTGCCAGCGTACGGGACAGACCTCCAGGTCCCTACGAGCAGTACTTC.

This clonotype was picked up many times. The chain links TRBV6-5 to TRBJ2-5, with 9 bases fitting TRBD1. The CDR3 sequence is 16 residues long. The germline V gene encodes CDR1 MNHEY and CDR2 SVGAGI. V was clipped by 0 bases and J by 4 bases; unmatched bases: 6. CDR3 sequence reads: CASSYSVGDRAETQYF. The CDR3 DNA is TGTGCCAGCAGTTACTCTGTTGGGGACAGGGCAGAGACCCAGTACTTC.

Many counts were recorded for this clonotype. The gene calls are TRBV6-2 or TRBV6-3 and TRBJ1-1; 8 bases fit TRBD1. Germline trimming cut 0 bases from V and 2 bases from J; bases unmatched to any gene: 11. CDR3 length: 18 amino acids. Germline CDR1 MNHEY, CDR2 SVGEGT. CDR3 sequence (DNA): TGTGCCAGCAGTTACTCGACTTCGGGACAGGCAGGTAACACTGAAGCTTTCTTT. It translates to CASSYSTSGQAGNTEAFF.

V and J are TRBV6-2 or TRBV6-3 and TRBJ1-6; a possible D gene is TRBD1 (6 bases). The CDR3 covers 14 residues. Per the germline V gene, CDR1 is MNHEY and CDR2 is SVGEGT. Trimming cost V 8 bases and J 0 bases, with 8 bases left between them. The CDR3 DNA is TGTGCCAGCCAGGACAGCTCCTATAATTCACCCCTCCACTTT. Its translation: CASQDSSYNSPLHF.

This clonotype was recorded many times. The chain is built from TRBV28 and TRBJ2-7; TRBD1 matches 7 bases. The CDR3 has 14 amino acids. V was clipped by 8 bases and J by 1 base; unmatched bases: 8. CDR1 is MDHEN and CDR2 is SYDVKM in the germline V gene. The CDR3 DNA sequence: TGTGCCAGCGGGCAACAGGGGCCTTCCTACGAGCAGTACTTC. Translated: CASGQQGPSYEQYF.

The rearrangement joins TRBV2 to TRBJ2-5; D assignment may be TRBD1 or TRBD2 (5 bases each). Between the trimmed V and J ends, which lost 5 bases and 1 base, there was a span of 14 bases. Germline V lookup: CDR1 SNHLY, CDR2 FYNNEI. There are 15 residues in the CDR3. The CDR3: CASSSVGETQETQYF. Written as DNA, the CDR3 is TGTGCCAGCAGTTCGGTGGGGGAGACCCAAGAGACCCAGTACTTC.

This clonotype was picked up many times. This chain's CDR3 is CSVEVAGTETQYF. The DNA for the CDR3 is TGCAGCGTTGAGGTCGCGGGAACAGAGACCCAGTACTTC. The gene calls are TRBV29-1 and TRBJ2-5; D is possibly TRBD2 (6 bases). The V end was cut by 3 bases, the J end by 4 bases, with 12 bases between. Germline CDR1 reads SQVTM; CDR2 reads ANQGSEA. CDR3 length: 13 residues.

This clonotype was picked up many times. This sequence joins TRBV25-1 and TRBJ2-7, with TRBD1 matching 10 bases. Trimming cost V 6 bases and J 5 bases; bases outside gene matches: 7. The CDR3 runs 14 residues. Germline CDR1 and CDR2: MGHDK and SYGVNS. CDR3 nucleotides: TGTGCCAGCAGGACTGGGACAGGGGACCACGAGCAGTACTTC. It specifies CASRTGTGDHEQYF.

This rearrangement joins TRBV12-3 or TRBV12-4 to TRBJ1-1; D might be TRBD1 (5 bases). This CDR3 region has 16 residues. The ends were cut back, 5 bases at V and 2 bases at J, with 18 bases in the middle. The DNA of the CDR3 is TGTGCCAGCAGTCCCCAGCGGGGGTGGCCTAACACTGAAGCTTTCTTT. Its protein product is CASSPQRGWPNTEAFF.

This clonotype showed up many times. The V and J genes are TRBV7-6 and TRBJ2-7; a possible D gene is TRBD2 (6 bases). V lost 5 bases, J lost 6 bases, and 23 bases lay in between. This CDR3 region has 16 residues. Germline assignment: CDR1 SGHVS and CDR2 FNYEAQ. CDR3 DNA: TGTGCCAGCAGCCTCCTCCCCGGGACTGCATTGTTCGAGCAGTACTTC. As protein: CASSLLPGTALFEQYF. The full variable domain, in which reference TRBV7-6 and TRBJ2-7 provide the parts outside the CDR3, is GAGVSQSPRYKVTKRGQDVALRCDPISGHVSLYWYRQALGQGPEFLTYFNYEAQQDKSGLPNDRFSAERPEGSISTLTIQRTEQRDSAMYRCASSLLPGTALFEQYFGPGTRLTVT.

The V gene is TRBV12-3 or TRBV12-4, the J gene TRBJ1-5, with D maybe TRBD1 (5 bases). V lost 7 bases and J lost 4, with 17 bases in between. This CDR3 spans 15 amino acids. For the CDR3, the DNA is TGTGCCAGCACCATTGGGCAGGGAAGAAATCAGCCCCAGCATTTT. As protein: CASTIGQGRNQPQHF.

This clonotype was observed many times. The chain couples TRBV5-1 to TRBJ1-1; TRBD1 might be the D (5 bases). The CDR3 length is 15 residues. Germline CDR1 SGHRS, CDR2 YFSETQ. Trimming shortened V by 4 bases and J by 1 base, and 14 bases separated the two germline ends. The CDR3 region is CASSAGLQGNTEAFF. For the CDR3, the DNA is TGCGCCAGCAGCGCCGGCCTCCAGGGGAACACTGAAGCTTTCTTT.

This clonotype was observed many times. The chain links TRBV5-6 to TRBJ1-2, with D possibly being TRBD1 (6 bases). V was pared by 3 bases and J by 8 bases, with 14 bases between. There are 13 residues in the CDR3. Per germline, CDR1 SGHDT and CDR2 YYEEEE. This chain's CDR3 is CASSSRGPGGYTF. CDR3 coding DNA: TGTGCCAGCAGCTCGCGGGGGCCTGGGGGCTACACCTTC.

This clonotype appeared many times. CDR3 sequence reads: CASSLELAGVLGGYEQYF. CDR3 sequence (DNA): TGTGCCAGCAGCTTAGAACTAGCGGGAGTTTTAGGGGGCTACGAGCAGTACTTC. This chain connects TRBV11-2 to TRBJ2-7; 11 bases match TRBD2. The CDR3 contains 18 residues. V lost 0 bases, J lost 3 bases, and 10 bases stayed unmatched. Germline V gives CDR1 SGHAT, CDR2 FQNNGV.

The table lists this clonotype with many counts. The chain is built from TRBV6-1 and TRBJ2-7, with D tentatively TRBD1 or TRBD2 (7 bases each). V lost 4 bases and J lost 2, with 12 bases in between. Germline V gene lookup returns CDR1 MNHNS and CDR2 SASEGT. CDR3 size: 14 residues. The CDR3, as DNA: TGTGCCAGCAGTGCAGGGGGGGGGGCCTACGAGCAGTACTTC. Its protein product is CASSAGGGAYEQYF.

This clonotype has a count of ten or more. This sequence joins TRBV18 and TRBJ2-7; D not certain. CDR3 length: 13 amino acids. The V gene's germline CDR1 is KGHSH and CDR2 LQKENI. V lost 0 bases and J 4 bases, leaving 7 bases between the germline ends. The CDR3 sequence is CASSPPVQYEQYF. The DNA of the CDR3 is TGTGCCAGCTCACCACCGGTGCAATACGAGCAGTACTTC.

As concerns this clonotype: One junction end disagrees with the germline gene, perhaps due to a read error. The V gene is TRBV6-2 or TRBV6-3, the J gene TRBJ2-5, with TRBD2 identical over 7 bases. The CDR3 length is 12 residues. Germline values: CDR1 MNHEY, CDR2 SVGEGT. In DNA, the CDR3 is TGTGCCAGCAGTGACCCTAGCGGCCGCCCCTCGTTC. Encoded protein: CASSDPSGRPSF.

This clonotype was observed a few times. The chain uses TRBV3-1 and TRBJ2-5; no reliable D call. V was cut by 1 base and J by 2 bases, with 11 bases left in between. Germline-derived CDR1 and CDR2 are LGHDT and YNNKEL (reference sequence). There are 15 residues in the CDR3. Here the CDR3 DNA reads TGTGCCAGCAGCCAAGGGCCGCGGTCTCAAGAGACCCAGTACTTC. The encoded protein is CASSQGPRSQETQYF.

This chain joins TRBV27 and TRBJ2-5; 9 nucleotides match TRBD2. CDR1 and CDR2 from the germline V gene are MNHEY and SMNVEV (reference sequence). V was pared by 8 bases and J by 5 bases, with 12 bases of the junction left unmatched. The CDR3 has 15 residues. The CDR3 reads CASGVAGALGETQYF. Written as DNA, the CDR3 is TGTGCCAGCGGGGTAGCGGGGGCCCTCGGGGAGACCCAGTACTTC.

This clonotype was detected only a few times. V is TRBV18 and J is TRBJ2-4; TRBD1 matches 7 bases. This CDR3 is built from 15 residues. The J segment lost 4 bases and the V segment lost 3 bases, leaving 6 bases of the junction unmatched. Germline CDR1 is KGHSH and CDR2 is LQKENI. The CDR3 DNA is TGTGCCAGCTCACCTTCCAAGGGGGCAAAAAACATTCAGTACTTC. Amino acid sequence: CASSPSKGAKNIQYF.

This clonotype was observed a handful of times. This rearrangement joins TRBV6-1 to TRBJ1-5; perhaps TRBD1 as D (5 bases). This CDR3 has 14 amino acids. From germline, CDR1 is MNHNS and CDR2 SASEGT. V dropped 6 bases and J dropped 3 bases, with 12 bases sitting between them. CDR3: CASSDGGNNQPQHF. In DNA, the CDR3 is TGTGCCAGCAGCGACGGGGGTAACAATCAGCCCCAGCATTTT.

This clonotype was recorded at least ten times. The genes are TRBV5-1 and TRBJ1-1; D may be TRBD1 (5 bases). The V end was cut by 5 bases, the J end by 2 bases, with 13 bases between. Germline-derived CDR1 and CDR2 are SGHRS and YFSETQ. This CDR3 has 14 amino acids. CDR3 coding DNA: TGCGCCAGCAGTTCCCAGGGAGCCAACACTGAAGCTTTCTTT. Translation gives CASSSQGANTEAFF.

This clonotype was recorded many times. The genes are TRBV29-1 and TRBJ2-5; D unresolved. V lost 0 bases and J 4 bases, leaving 6 bases between the germline ends. The length of the CDR3 is 12 residues. Germline CDR1 reads SQVTM; CDR2 reads ANQGSEA. CDR3 sequence (DNA): TGCAGCGTTGAAGAAACCGGAGAGACCCAGTACTTC. It codes for CSVEETGETQYF.

Points on this clonotype: A much more abundant neighbour one base away suggests this may be a read error. The CDR3 does not close with the conserved phenylalanine or tryptophan, likely indicating a read error. In nucleotides, the CDR3 is TGTGCCAGCAGCGTAGGGACAGAACGCTATGGCTACACCTAC. This gives the protein CASSVGTERYGYTY. The chain has TRBV9 and TRBJ1-2, with D perhaps matching TRBD1 (6 bases). The CDR3 sequence is 14 residues long. The V gene lost 0 bases and the J gene lost 4 bases, with 10 bases spanning the gap. Germline assignment: CDR1 SGDLS and CDR2 YYNGEE.

This clonotype was seen repeatedly, ten times or more. The chain is built from TRBV6-4 and TRBJ1-1; D ambiguous. CDR1 and CDR2 from the germline V gene are MRHNA and SNTAGT. This CDR3 region has 14 residues. V lost 6 bases, J lost 0 bases, and 11 bases lay in between. The DNA for the CDR3 is TGTGCCAGCAGACGCGACTCAGTGAACACTGAAGCTTTCTTT. Translated: CASRRDSVNTEAFF.

This clonotype occurred many times. The J gene is TRBJ1-2, the V gene TRBV29-1, with 9 nucleotides matching TRBD1. Trimming cost V 3 bases and J 4 bases; bases outside gene matches: 9. This CDR3 comprises 15 residues. CDR1 and CDR2 (germline): SQVTM, ANQGSEA. CDR3 in amino acids: CSVDISGTGLYGYTF. DNA for the CDR3: TGCAGCGTTGATATTAGCGGGACAGGGCTCTATGGCTACACCTTC.